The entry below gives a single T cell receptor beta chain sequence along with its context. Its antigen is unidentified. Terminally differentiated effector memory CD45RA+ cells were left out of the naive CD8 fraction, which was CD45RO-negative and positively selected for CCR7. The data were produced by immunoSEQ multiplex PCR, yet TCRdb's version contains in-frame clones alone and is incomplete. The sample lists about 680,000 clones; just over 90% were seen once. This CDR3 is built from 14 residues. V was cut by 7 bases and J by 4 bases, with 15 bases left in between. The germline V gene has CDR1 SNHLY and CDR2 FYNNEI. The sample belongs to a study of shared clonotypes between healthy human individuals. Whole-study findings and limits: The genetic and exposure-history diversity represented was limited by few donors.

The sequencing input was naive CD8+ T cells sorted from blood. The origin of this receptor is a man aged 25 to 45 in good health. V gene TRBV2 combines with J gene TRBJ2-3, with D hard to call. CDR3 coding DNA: TGTGCCAGCAATCCCCTGGCAGGTCCAGATACGCAGTATTTT. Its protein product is CASNPLAGPDTQYF.